This entry lists 29 T cell receptor beta chains sequenced from one sample in a study of T and B cells in COVID-19 patients. TRB rearrangements were amplified by multiplex PCR with BIOMED2 TRB-A/B primers. TCRdb used MiXCR to reprocess the multiplex PCR reads, holding one entry per CDR3 protein. The sample consists of some 11,000 distinct CDR3 sequences, roughly 30% of them appearing once. Each TRB amplification used roughly 220-550 ng of genomic DNA from blood. The sample was blood. These receptor sequences come from a human donor with active COVID-19.

The chain combines TRBV5-4 with TRBJ2-7, with 14 nucleotides matching TRBD2. J was trimmed by 4 bases and V by 4 bases; bases with no gene match: 4. The CDR3 totals 15 residues. The V gene's germline CDR1 is SGHNT and CDR2 YYREEE (reference sequence). For the CDR3, the DNA is TGTGCCAGCAGCAGGACTAGCGGGGGGCAATACGAGCAGTACTTC. Translation gives CASSRTSGGQYEQYF. The complete variable domain, with remaining parts taken from reference TRBV5-4 and TRBJ2-7, reads ETGVTQSPTHLIKTRGQQVTLRCSSQSGHNTVSWYQQALGQGPQFIFQYYREEENGRGNFPPRFSGLQFPNYSSELNVNALELDDSALYLCASSRTSGGQYEQYFGPGTRLTVT.

This clonotype was recorded a few times. V and J are TRBV18 and TRBJ2-5; D possibly corresponds to TRBD1 (6 bases). Germline lookup yields CDR1 KGHSH and CDR2 LQKENI. The germline V and J ends were trimmed by 6 bases and 1 base, with 9 bases remaining between them. There are 13 residues in the CDR3. For the CDR3, the DNA is TGTGCCAGCTCGGACAGCCTCCAAGAGACCCAGTACTTC. This codes for CASSDSLQETQYF.

DNA for the CDR3: TGTGCCAGCAGCCAAGCCGGGGGGGCCCAGTACTTC. Protein: CASSQAGGAQYF. This sequence joins TRBV11-2 and TRBJ2-5; 8 positions match TRBD2. The CDR3 consists of 12 residues. V trimming: 5 bases; J trimming: 9 bases; junction bases outside the gene matches: 5. The germline V gene encodes CDR1 SGHAT and CDR2 FQNNGV.

By its share, this clonotype is medium-sized. This chain joins TRBV30 and TRBJ2-2, with D perhaps matching TRBD2 (6 bases). The CDR3 contains 14 residues. Germline loops: CDR1 GTSNPN, CDR2 SVGIG (reference sequence). Trimming took 0 bases from V and 5 from J, leaving 10 bases between them. The CDR3 protein is CAWSVTGGTGELFF. In nucleotides, the CDR3 is TGTGCCTGGAGTGTTACAGGAGGGACCGGGGAGCTGTTTTTT.

This clonotype is classed as medium-sized. This chain uses TRBV30 with TRBJ2-6; 9 bases line up with TRBD1. The length of the CDR3 is 18 residues. V shed 0 bases, J shed 9 bases, and the junction held 15 bases outside the gene matches. The V gene's germline CDR1 is GTSNPN and CDR2 SVGIG (reference sequence). The CDR3 DNA is TGTGCCTGGAGTGTGGTCTCGGGACAGGGAGTGGCTTTCAACGTCCTGACTTTC. Protein product: CAWSVVSGQGVAFNVLTF. The full variable domain, with the rest looked up from reference TRBV30 and TRBJ2-6, is SQTIHQWPATLVQPVGSPLSLECTVEGTSNPNLYWYRQAAGRGLQLLFYSVGIGQISSEVPQNLSASRPQDRQFILSSKKLLLSDSGFYLCAWSVVSGQGVAFNVLTFGAGSRLTVL.

By frequency in the sample, this clonotype is medium-sized. The rearrangement uses TRBV15 and TRBJ2-4; 7 bases fit TRBD2. CDR1 is LNHNV, CDR2 YYDKDF, per germline (reference sequence). V lost 1 base to trimming and J lost 8 bases; unmatched junction nucleotides: 2. The CDR3 sequence is 13 residues long. CDR3 in DNA: TGTGCCACCAGCAGAGGGGAGGGGTACATTCAGTACTTC. Amino acid sequence: CATSRGEGYIQYF.

The chain joins TRBV7-2 to TRBJ2-1; D not resolved. This CDR3 region has 15 residues. Germline loops: CDR1 SGHTA, CDR2 FQGNSA. V was trimmed by 5 bases and J by 8 bases, leaving 19 bases between them. The CDR3 protein is CASSHQSFPTHEQFF. The CDR3 nucleotides are TGTGCCAGCAGCCATCAGTCTTTCCCCACCCATGAGCAGTTCTTC.

A few counts support this clonotype. V and J are TRBV20-1 and TRBJ2-5, with 7 bases aligning to TRBD2. Germline V lookup: CDR1 DFQATT, CDR2 SNEGSKA (reference sequence). This CDR3 is built from 13 residues. The V gene end was trimmed by 6 bases and the J gene end by 1 base; junction bases not matched to a gene: 5. The CDR3 DNA follows: TGCAGTGCCGCTCGGGGGGTCCAAGAGACCCAGTACTTC. This encodes CSAARGVQETQYF.

The V call is TRBV7-6, the J call TRBJ1-3; weak D call: TRBD1 (6 bases). The CDR3 runs 15 residues. Germline CDR1 SGHVS, CDR2 FNYEAQ. Trimming removed 4 bases at V and 0 bases at J, with 10 bases between. CDR3 sequence reads: CASSSGHYSGNTIYF. CDR3 nucleotides: TGTGCCAGCAGCTCGGGACACTACTCTGGAAACACCATATATTTT. Full variable domain (remainder filled in from reference TRBV7-6 and TRBJ1-3): GAGVSQSPRYKVTKRGQDVALRCDPISGHVSLYWYRQALGQGPEFLTYFNYEAQQDKSGLPNDRFSAERPEGSISTLTIQRTEQRDSAMYRCASSSGHYSGNTIYFGEGSWLTVV.

The genes are TRBV20-1 and TRBJ2-4; 16 nucleotides match TRBD2. The DNA end lines up better with TRBJ2-5; the J call may be wrong. This CDR3 contains 15 residues. Germline lookup yields CDR1 DFQATT and CDR2 SNEGSKA (reference sequence). In DNA form, the CDR3 reads TGCAGTGCTTTGGGGACTAGCGGGGGGGCCGGGACCCAGTACTTC. As protein: CSALGTSGGAGTQYF.

J is TRBJ1-6 and V is TRBV18, with D maybe TRBD1 (6 bases). CDR3 length: 16 amino acids. Germline CDR1 reads KGHSH; CDR2 reads LQKENI. V was shortened by 5 bases and J by 6 bases, with 17 bases between the two germline ends. The CDR3 reads CASSGATGRSNSPLHF. The DNA of the CDR3 is TGTGCCAGCTCAGGAGCTACAGGGAGGAGTAATTCACCCCTCCACTTT.

The chain employs TRBV5-6 and TRBJ1-3, with a tentative D call TRBD1 (5 bases). V lost 5 bases to trimming and J lost 0 bases, with 15 bases between them. This CDR3 has 16 amino acids. Germline CDR1 reads SGHDT; CDR2 reads YYEEEE. CDR3 sequence (DNA): TGTGCCAGCAGACTACGGGGGGGACTCTCTGGAAACACCATATATTTT. Residues: CASRLRGGLSGNTIYF.

This clonotype was detected a few times. The rearrangement links TRBV6-2 or TRBV6-3 to TRBJ1-5, with TRBD1 matching 9 bases. Germline V CDR1 and CDR2: MNHEY, SVGEGT. The ends lost 6 bases at V and 8 bases at J; junction bases unmatched: 5. There are 13 residues in the CDR3. In DNA, the CDR3 is TGTGCCAGCAGGGACAGGGGCGGGGAGCCCCAGCATTTT. Translating it yields CASRDRGGEPQHF.

This clonotype qualifies as medium-sized. The V and J genes are TRBV6-5 and TRBJ2-3; 7 bases are shared with TRBD2. Trimming removed 6 bases from V and 3 bases from J; junction bases left unmatched: 9. CDR3 length: 15 amino acids. The germline CDR1 and CDR2 sequences are MNHEY and SVGAGI. CDR3 DNA: TGTGCCAGCAGCCCACATGCGGGAGTAACAGATACGCAGTATTTT. Protein: CASSPHAGVTDTQYF.

The rearrangement links TRBV6-5 to TRBJ2-1, with D hard to call. Germline-derived CDR1 and CDR2 are MNHEY and SVGAGI. The CDR3 is 14 amino acids. Trimming shortened V by 5 bases and J by 4 bases, and 12 bases separated the two germline ends. CDR3 loop: CASSESGRYNEQFF. The CDR3 DNA reads TGTGCCAGCAGTGAGTCTGGGCGGTACAATGAGCAGTTCTTC.

In the case of this clonotype: Without the conserved terminal phenylalanine or tryptophan, this CDR3 likely stems from a read error. V gene TRBV7-9 combines with J gene TRBJ2-1; D is unclear. Germline lookup yields CDR1 SEHNR and CDR2 FQNEAQ (reference sequence). Trimming left V 3 bases short and J 4 bases short, with 7 bases between. The CDR3 spans 13 residues. CDR3 in amino acids: CASSFQVYNEQFL. CDR3 nucleotide sequence: TGTGCCAGCAGCTTTCAGGTGTACAATGAGCAGTTCTTA.

In this sample, this clonotype turned up a few times. The chain carries TRBV7-2 and TRBJ2-7; D ambiguous. Trimming cost V 1 base and J 4 bases, with 11 bases left between them. Germline values: CDR1 SGHTA, CDR2 FQGNSA. This CDR3 is 14 amino acids long. Written as DNA, the CDR3 is TGTGCCAGCAGCTTAGGAGCCTCTCCTTACGAGCAGTACTTC. Its protein is CASSLGASPYEQYF.

This clonotype was seen more than once but under ten times. This chain connects TRBV19 to TRBJ1-5; no clear D gene. The CDR3 is made up of 14 amino acids. With 2 bases removed from V and 7 bases from J, the gap between germline ends came to 12 bases. Germline V gene sequence: CDR1 LNHDA, CDR2 SQIVND (reference sequence). The CDR3 DNA reads as TGTGCCAGTAGTATAAGAGACGGCGGGCAGCCCCAGCATTTT. Amino acids: CASSIRDGGQPQHF.

This chain links TRBV5-4 with TRBJ2-3; possibly TRBD1 or TRBD2 for D (5 bases each). Germline CDR1 reads SGHNT; CDR2 reads YYREEE (reference sequence). This CDR3 spans 17 amino acids. V lost 1 base, J lost 0 bases, and 15 bases lay in between. The CDR3 nucleotides read TGTGCCAGCAGCTTGAATTCGGGGCGGGTTAGCACAGATACGCAGTATTTT. Protein product: CASSLNSGRVSTDTQYF.

The sample holds a few counts of this clonotype. V gene TRBV5-4 combines with J gene TRBJ2-3; the match to TRBD2 covers 10 bases. From germline, CDR1 is SGHNT and CDR2 YYREEE (reference sequence). With V trimmed by 1 base and J by 2 bases, 4 bases remained unmatched. This CDR3 is 16 amino acids long. DNA of the CDR3: TGTGCCAGCAGCTTGAGACTAGCGGGTGCCACAGATACGCAGTATTTT. Protein: CASSLRLAGATDTQYF.

The chain employs TRBV12-3 or TRBV12-4 and TRBJ1-2, with 8 bases identical to TRBD1. CDR3 size: 15 residues. V trimming: 5 bases; J trimming: 4 bases; junction bases outside the gene matches: 9. The CDR3 region has the DNA TGTGCCAGCAGTCCGCGGACAGGGTACTCCTATGGCTACACCTTC. Translation: CASSPRTGYSYGYTF.

The sample holds a few counts of this clonotype. The V gene is TRBV5-4, the J gene TRBJ2-7; D gene unclear. This CDR3 region has 13 residues. CDR1 is SGHNT and CDR2 is YYREEE in the germline V gene (reference sequence). The V end was cut by 4 bases, the J end by 6 bases, with 14 bases between. Written as DNA, the CDR3 is TGTGCCAGCAGCCCTCCTGGTGTATCCGAGCAGTACTTC. Translation: CASSPPGVSEQYF.

V and J are TRBV5-1 and TRBJ1-1; unclear D gene. The CDR3 loop spans 14 amino acids. The germline V gene encodes CDR1 SGHRS and CDR2 YFSETQ. V shed 5 bases and J shed 1 base, with 12 bases lying between them. CDR3 sequence: CASRRSSGNTEAFF. The CDR3 DNA is TGCGCCAGCAGACGGAGCTCCGGGAACACTGAAGCTTTCTTT.

This clonotype has more than one count but fewer than ten. The chain carries TRBV6-5 and TRBJ2-3; 11 bases align to TRBD1. V was pared by 5 bases and J by 4 bases, with 8 bases of the junction left unmatched. Germline assignment: CDR1 MNHEY and CDR2 SVGAGI. The CDR3 runs 16 residues. For the CDR3, the DNA is TGTGCCAGCAGTGTTCGGACAGGGGGCGGGGCAGATACGCAGTATTTT. Protein: CASSVRTGGGADTQYF.

This clonotype counts as medium-sized (0.01 to 0.1%). The chain joins TRBV5-5 to TRBJ2-3, with a tentative D call TRBD2 (5 bases). Germline CDR1 and CDR2: SGHKS and YYEKEE (reference sequence). Trimming shortened V by 2 bases and J by 2 bases, and 9 bases separated the two germline ends. The CDR3 extends over 14 amino acids. CDR3 region: CASSFYGVTDTQYF. For the CDR3, the DNA is TGTGCCAGCAGCTTTTACGGGGTCACAGATACGCAGTATTTT.

By share, this clonotype counts as medium-sized (0.01 to 0.1%). The rearrangement joins TRBV19 to TRBJ1-2; D gene uncertain. This CDR3 comprises 14 residues. Germline CDR1 and CDR2: LNHDA and SQIVND (reference sequence). With 2 bases removed from V and 4 bases from J, the gap between germline ends came to 11 bases. CDR3: CASSINSYLYGYTF. The CDR3 DNA follows: TGTGCCAGTAGTATAAACTCTTACCTCTATGGCTACACCTTC.

The chain uses TRBV11-1 and TRBJ1-1; TRBD1 is a possible D gene (6 bases). This CDR3 has 16 residues. Germline V gene lookup returns CDR1 SGHAT and CDR2 FQDESV (reference sequence). V lost 4 bases, J lost 1 base, and 16 bases lay in between. The CDR3 region is CASSSPLGAWNTEAFF. The CDR3 DNA sequence: TGTGCCAGCAGCTCCCCCCTGGGGGCGTGGAACACTGAAGCTTTCTTT.

The rearrangement uses TRBV6-5 and TRBJ1-6; D is possibly TRBD1 (5 bases). Germline CDR1 and CDR2: MNHEY and SVGAGI. This CDR3 is built from 13 residues. The V end was cut by 2 bases, the J end by 11 bases, with 10 bases between. This CDR3 reads CASSYGGTTPLHF. The CDR3 DNA follows: TGTGCCAGCAGTTACGGGGGTACGACACCCCTCCACTTT.

This clonotype was counted only a few times. This chain connects TRBV27 to TRBJ1-2; D may be TRBD1 (5 bases). The CDR3 runs 16 residues. The germline V gene encodes CDR1 MNHEY and CDR2 SMNVEV (reference sequence). V lost 5 bases and J 2 bases, leaving 18 bases between the germline ends. CDR3 protein: CASSPNYGGLNYGYTF. CDR3 sequence (DNA): TGTGCCAGCAGTCCCAATTATGGGGGTTTGAACTATGGCTACACCTTC.